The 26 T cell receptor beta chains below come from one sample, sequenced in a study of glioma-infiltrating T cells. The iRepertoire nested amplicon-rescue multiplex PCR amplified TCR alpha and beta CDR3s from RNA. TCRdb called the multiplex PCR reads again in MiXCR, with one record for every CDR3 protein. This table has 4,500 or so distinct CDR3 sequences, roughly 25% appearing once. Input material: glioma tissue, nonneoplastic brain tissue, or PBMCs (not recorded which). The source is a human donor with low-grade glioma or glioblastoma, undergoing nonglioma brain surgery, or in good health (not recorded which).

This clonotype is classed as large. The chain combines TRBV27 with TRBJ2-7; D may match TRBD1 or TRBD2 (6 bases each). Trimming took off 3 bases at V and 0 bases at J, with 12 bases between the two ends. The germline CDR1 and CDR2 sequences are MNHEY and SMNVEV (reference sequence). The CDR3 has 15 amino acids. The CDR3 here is CASSLRGAPSYEQYV. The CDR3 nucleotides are TGTGCCAGCAGTTTGAGGGGGGCCCCCTCCTACGAGCAGTACGTC.

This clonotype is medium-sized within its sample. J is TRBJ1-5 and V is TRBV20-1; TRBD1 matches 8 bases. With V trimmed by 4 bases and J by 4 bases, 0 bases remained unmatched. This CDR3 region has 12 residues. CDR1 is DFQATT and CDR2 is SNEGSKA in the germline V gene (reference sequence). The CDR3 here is CSANRGNQPQHF. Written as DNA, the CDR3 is TGCAGTGCTAACAGGGGGAATCAGCCCCAGCATTTT.

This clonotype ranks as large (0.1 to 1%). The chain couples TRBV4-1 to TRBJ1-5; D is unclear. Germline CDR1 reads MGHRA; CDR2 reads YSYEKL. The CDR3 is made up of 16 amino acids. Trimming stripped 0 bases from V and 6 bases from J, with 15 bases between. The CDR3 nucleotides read TGCGCCAGCAGCCAAGAGAGGGCTTTTGGTACTCAGCCCCAGCATTTT. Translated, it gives CASSQERAFGTQPQHF.

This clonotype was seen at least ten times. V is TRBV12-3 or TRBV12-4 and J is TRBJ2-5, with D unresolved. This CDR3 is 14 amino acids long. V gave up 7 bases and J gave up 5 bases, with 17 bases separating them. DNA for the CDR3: TGTGCCAGCACCCTGTCCACCCGGCAGGAGACCCAGTACTTC. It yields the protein CASTLSTRQETQYF.

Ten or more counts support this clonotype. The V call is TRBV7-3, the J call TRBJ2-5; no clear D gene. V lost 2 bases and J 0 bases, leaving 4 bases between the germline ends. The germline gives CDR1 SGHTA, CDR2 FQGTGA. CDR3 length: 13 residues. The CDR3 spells CASSLGHQETQYF. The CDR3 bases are TGTGCCAGCAGCTTAGGACACCAAGAGACCCAGTACTTC.

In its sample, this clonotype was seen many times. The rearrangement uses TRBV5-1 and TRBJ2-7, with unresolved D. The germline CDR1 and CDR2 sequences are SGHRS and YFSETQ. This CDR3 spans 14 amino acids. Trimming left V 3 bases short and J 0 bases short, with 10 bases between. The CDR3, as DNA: TGCGCCAGCAGCTCCGGACGGAACTCCTACGAGCAGTACTTC. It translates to CASSSGRNSYEQYF.

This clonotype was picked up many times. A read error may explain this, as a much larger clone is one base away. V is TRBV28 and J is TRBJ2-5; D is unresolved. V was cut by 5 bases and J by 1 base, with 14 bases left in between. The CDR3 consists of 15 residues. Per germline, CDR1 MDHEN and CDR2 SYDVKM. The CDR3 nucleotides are TGTGCCAGCAGTCCTTCGCTTTCCGTCCAAGAGACCCAGTACTTC. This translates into CASSPSLSVQETQYF.

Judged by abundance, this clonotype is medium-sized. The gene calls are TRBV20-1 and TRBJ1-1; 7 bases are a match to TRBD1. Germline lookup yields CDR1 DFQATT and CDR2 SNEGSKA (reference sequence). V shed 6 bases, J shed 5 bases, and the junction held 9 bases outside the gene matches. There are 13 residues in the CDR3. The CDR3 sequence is CSASTGTGTEAFF. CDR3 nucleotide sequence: TGCAGTGCGTCGACAGGGACGGGGACTGAAGCTTTCTTT.

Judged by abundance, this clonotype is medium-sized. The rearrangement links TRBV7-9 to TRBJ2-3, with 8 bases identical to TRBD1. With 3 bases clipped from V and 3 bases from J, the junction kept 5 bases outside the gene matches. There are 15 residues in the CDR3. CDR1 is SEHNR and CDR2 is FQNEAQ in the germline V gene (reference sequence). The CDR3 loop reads CASSFEGQVTDTQYF. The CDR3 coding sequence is TGTGCCAGCAGCTTCGAGGGACAGGTTACAGATACGCAGTATTTT.

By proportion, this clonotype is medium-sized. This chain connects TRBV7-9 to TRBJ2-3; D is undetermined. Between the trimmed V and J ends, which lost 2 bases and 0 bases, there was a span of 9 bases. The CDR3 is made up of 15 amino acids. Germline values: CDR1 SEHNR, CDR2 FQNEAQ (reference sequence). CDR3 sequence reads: CASSLRAASTDTQYF. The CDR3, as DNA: TGTGCCAGCAGCTTACGGGCAGCCAGCACAGATACGCAGTATTTT.

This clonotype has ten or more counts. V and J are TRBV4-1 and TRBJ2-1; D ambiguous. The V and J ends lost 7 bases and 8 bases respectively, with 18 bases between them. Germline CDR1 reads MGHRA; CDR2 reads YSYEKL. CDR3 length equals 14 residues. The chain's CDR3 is CASTPRNDGHEQFF. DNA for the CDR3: TGCGCCAGCACCCCAAGAAATGACGGCCATGAGCAGTTCTTC.

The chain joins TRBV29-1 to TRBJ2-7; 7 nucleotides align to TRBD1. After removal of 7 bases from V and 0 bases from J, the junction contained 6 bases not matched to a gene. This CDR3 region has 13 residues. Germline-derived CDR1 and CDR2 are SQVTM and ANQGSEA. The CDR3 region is CSARTGYSYEQYF. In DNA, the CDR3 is TGCAGCGCCCGGACAGGCTACTCCTACGAGCAGTACTTC.

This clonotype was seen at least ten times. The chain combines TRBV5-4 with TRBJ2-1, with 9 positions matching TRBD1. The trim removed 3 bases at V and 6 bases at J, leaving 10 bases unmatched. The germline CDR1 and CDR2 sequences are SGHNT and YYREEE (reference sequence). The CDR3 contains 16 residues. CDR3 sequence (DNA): TGTGCCAGCAGCTACGTCGGGACAGGGACTGGCAATGAGCAGTTCTTC. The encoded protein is CASSYVGTGTGNEQFF.

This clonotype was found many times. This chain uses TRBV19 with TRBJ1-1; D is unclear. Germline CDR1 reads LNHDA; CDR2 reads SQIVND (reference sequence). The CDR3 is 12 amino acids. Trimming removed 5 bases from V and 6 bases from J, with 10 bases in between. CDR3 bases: TGTGCCAGTAGTGTCAGAGGAGCTGAAGCTTTCTTT. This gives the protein CASSVRGAEAFF.

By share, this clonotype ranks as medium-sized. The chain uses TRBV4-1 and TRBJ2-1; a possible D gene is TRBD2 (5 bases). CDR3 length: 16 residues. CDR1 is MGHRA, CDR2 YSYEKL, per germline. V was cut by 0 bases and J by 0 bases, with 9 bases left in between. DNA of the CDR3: TGCGCCAGCAGCCAAGAGGCAACTAGCTCCTACAATGAGCAGTTCTTC. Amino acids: CASSQEATSSYNEQFF.

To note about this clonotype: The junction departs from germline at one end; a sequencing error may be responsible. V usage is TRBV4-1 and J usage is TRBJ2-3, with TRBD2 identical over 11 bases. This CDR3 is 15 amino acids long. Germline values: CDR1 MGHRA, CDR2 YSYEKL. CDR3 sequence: CASSQTSGVSDAQYF. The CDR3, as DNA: TGCGCTAGCAGCCAGACTAGCGGGGTATCAGATGCGCAGTATTTT.

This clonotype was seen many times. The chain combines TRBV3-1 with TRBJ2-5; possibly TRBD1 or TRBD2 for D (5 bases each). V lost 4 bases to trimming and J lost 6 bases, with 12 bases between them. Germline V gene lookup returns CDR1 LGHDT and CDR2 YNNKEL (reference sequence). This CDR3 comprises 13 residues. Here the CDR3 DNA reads TGTGCCAGCAGCCTCCAACGGGGCCAGACCCAGTACTTC. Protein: CASSLQRGQTQYF.

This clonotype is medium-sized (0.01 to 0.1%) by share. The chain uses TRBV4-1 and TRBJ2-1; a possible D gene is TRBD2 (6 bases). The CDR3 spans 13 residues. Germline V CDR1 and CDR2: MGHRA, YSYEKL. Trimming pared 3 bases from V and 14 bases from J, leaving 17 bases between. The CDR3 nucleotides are TGCGCCAGCAGCCAGGAGGGTCCCCCCCAGGAGTTCTTC. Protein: CASSQEGPPQEFF.

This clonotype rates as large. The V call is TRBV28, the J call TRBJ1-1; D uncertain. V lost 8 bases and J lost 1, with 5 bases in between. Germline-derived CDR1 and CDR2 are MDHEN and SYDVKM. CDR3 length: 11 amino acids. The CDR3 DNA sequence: TGTGCCAGCGGTAGGAACACTGAAGCTTTCTTT. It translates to CASGRNTEAFF.

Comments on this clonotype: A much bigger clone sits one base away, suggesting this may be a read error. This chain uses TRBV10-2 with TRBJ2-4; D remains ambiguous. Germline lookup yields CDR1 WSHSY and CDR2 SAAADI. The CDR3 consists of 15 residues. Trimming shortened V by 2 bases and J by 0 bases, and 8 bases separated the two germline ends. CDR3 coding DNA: TGCGCCAGCAGTGAGCTCACCCTAGCCAAAAACATTCAGTACTTC. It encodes CASSELTLAKNIQYF.

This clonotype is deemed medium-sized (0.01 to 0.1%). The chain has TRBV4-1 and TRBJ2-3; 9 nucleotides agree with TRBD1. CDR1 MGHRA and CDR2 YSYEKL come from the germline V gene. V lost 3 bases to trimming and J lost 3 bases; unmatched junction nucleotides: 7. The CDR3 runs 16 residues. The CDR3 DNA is TGCGCCAGCAGCCACGAGGGAGGACAGGGGACAGATACGCAGTATTTT. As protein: CASSHEGGQGTDTQYF.

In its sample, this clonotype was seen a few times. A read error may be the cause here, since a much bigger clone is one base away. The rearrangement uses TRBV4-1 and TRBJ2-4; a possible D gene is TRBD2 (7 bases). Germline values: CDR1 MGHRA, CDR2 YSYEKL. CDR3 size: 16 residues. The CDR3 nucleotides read TGCGCCAGCTCTGCACTAGGGGGGGGAACCAAAAACACTCAGTACTTC. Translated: CASSALGGGTKNTQYF.

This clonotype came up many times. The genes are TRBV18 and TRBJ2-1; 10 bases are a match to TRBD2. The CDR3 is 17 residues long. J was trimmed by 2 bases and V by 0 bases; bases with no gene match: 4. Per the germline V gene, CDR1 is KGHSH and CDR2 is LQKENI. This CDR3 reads CASSPPMGLATYNEQFF. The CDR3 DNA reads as TGTGCCAGCTCACCACCGATGGGACTAGCGACCTACAATGAGCAGTTCTTC. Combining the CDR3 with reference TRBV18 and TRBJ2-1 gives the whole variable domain NAGVMQNPRHLVRRRGQEARLRCSPMKGHSHVYWYRQLPEEGLKFMVYLQKENIIDESGMPKERFSAEFPKEGPSILRIQQVVRGDSAAYFCASSPPMGLATYNEQFFGPGTRLTVL.

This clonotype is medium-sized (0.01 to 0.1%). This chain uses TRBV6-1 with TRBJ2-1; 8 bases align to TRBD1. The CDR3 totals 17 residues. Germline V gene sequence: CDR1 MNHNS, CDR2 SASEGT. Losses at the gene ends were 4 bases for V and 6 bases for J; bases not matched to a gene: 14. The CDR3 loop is CASSGPPGQALLNEQFF. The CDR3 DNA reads TGTGCCAGCAGTGGACCGCCGGGACAGGCCCTACTCAATGAGCAGTTCTTC.

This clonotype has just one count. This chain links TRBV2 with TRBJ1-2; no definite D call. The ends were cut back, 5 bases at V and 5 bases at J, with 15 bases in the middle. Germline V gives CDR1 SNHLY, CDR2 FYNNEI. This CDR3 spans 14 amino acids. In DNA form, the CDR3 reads TGTGCCAGCAGTAGGAACGGACCTCTTTATGGCTACACCTTC. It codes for CASSRNGPLYGYTF.

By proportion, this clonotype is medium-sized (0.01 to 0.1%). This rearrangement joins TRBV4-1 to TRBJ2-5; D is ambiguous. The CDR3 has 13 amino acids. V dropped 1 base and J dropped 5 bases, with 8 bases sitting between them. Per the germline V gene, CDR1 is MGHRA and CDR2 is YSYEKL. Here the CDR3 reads CASSQVKGETQYF. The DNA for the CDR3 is TGCGCCAGCAGCCAAGTAAAAGGGGAGACCCAGTACTTC.